The clone carrying this T cell receptor beta chain has a count of ten or more. Repertoires were generated with immunoSEQ multiplex PCR, while TCRdb's copy carries only in-frame clones and drops some. This table has 150,000 to 200,000 clones, about 80% appearing once. Trimming pared 4 bases from V and 8 bases from J, leaving 8 bases between. The germline V gene encodes CDR1 SGHAT and CDR2 FQNNGV. The CDR3 has 11 residues. The sample comes from a study of blood T cell repertoires in COVID-19. The overall study: COVID-19 samples from acute and convalescent phases originated in the United States, Italy and Spain. T cells, B-cell-depleted T cells, or PBMCs supplied cDNA or gDNA.

The V and J genes are TRBV11-2 and TRBJ1-2, with D maybe TRBD1 (5 bases). Sequenced: peripheral blood. The origin of this receptor is a human donor with acute or convalescent COVID-19. The donor label of this sample is uncertain. Written as DNA, the CDR3 is TGTGCCAGCAGCTATCGACAGGGCTACACCTTC. This gives the protein CASSYRQGYTF.